Included here is one TCR beta chain sequence, with context. The target antigen is unknown. The data stem from a study of cytomegalovirus exposure and HLA in healthy donors. The study, taken as a whole, reports: The study labeled around 160 TCR beta chains cytomegalovirus-associated.

Assay: immunoSEQ multiplex PCR; the TCRdb copy retains only in-frame clones and omits some. The sample includes 250,000 to 350,000 clones, around 87% seen only once; the top ten take about 1%. The V end was cut by 7 bases, the J end by 7 bases, with 11 bases between. Germline V CDR1 and CDR2: ENHRY, SYGVKD. The CDR3 is made up of 13 amino acids. This clonotype was obtained from a woman younger than 45 in good health and CMV-seropositive. The chain recombines TRBV10-3 with TRBJ1-6; D is unclear. The sequencing sample was made of PBMCs. This CDR3 reads CAIKSQDNSPLHF. As DNA, the CDR3 is TGTGCCATCAAGAGTCAGGACAATTCACCCCTCCACTTT.